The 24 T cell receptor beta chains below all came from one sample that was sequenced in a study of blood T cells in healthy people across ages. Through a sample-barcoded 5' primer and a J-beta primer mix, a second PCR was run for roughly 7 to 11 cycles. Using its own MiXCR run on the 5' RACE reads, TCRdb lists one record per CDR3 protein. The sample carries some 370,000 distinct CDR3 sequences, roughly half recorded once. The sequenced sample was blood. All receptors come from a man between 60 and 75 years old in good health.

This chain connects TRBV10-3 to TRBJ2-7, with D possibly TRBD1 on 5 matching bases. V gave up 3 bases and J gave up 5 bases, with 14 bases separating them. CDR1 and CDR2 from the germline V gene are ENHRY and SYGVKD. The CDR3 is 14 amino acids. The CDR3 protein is CAISDYEKGNEQYF. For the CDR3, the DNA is TGTGCCATCAGTGACTACGAGAAGGGGAACGAGCAGTACTTC.

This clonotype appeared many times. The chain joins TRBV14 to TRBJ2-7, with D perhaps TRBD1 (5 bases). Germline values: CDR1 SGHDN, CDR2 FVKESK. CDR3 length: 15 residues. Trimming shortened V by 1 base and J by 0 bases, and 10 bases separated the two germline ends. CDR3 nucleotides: TGTGCCAGCAGCCAAGGACAGTTTGCCTCCTACGAGCAGTACTTC. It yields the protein CASSQGQFASYEQYF.

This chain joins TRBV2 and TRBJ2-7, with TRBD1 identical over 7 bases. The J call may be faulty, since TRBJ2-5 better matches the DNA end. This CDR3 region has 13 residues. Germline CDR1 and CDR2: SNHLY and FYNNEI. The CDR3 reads CASSYRGMETQYF. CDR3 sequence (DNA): TGTGCCAGCAGTTACAGGGGAATGGAGACCCAGTACTTC.

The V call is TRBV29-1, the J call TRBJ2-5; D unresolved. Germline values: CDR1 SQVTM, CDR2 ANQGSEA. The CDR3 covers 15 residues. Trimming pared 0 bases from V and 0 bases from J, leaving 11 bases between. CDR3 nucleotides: TGCAGCGTTGAAGATCGGGTCAGATACCAAGAGACCCAGTACTTC. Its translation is CSVEDRVRYQETQYF.

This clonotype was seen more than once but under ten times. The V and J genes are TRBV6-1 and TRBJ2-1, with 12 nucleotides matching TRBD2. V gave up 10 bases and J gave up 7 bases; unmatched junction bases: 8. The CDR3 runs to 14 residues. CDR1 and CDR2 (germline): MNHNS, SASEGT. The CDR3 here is CATGLAGFGNEQFF. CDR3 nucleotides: TGTGCCACCGGACTAGCGGGGTTTGGAAATGAGCAGTTCTTC.

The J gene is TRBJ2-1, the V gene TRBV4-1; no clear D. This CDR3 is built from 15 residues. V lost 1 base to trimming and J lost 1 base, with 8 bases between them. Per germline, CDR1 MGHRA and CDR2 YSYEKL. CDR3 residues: CASSQGWGSYNEQFF. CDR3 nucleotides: TGCGCCAGCAGCCAAGGCTGGGGTTCCTACAATGAGCAGTTCTTC.

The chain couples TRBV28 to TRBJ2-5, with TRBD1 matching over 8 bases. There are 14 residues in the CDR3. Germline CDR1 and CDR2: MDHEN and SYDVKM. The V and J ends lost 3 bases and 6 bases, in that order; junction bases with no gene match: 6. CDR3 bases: TGTGCCAGCAGTTTCCCAGGGGGCGCAAAGACCCAGTACTTC. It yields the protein CASSFPGGAKTQYF. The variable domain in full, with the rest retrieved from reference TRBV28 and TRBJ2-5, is DVKVTQSSRYLVKRTGEKVFLECVQDMDHENMFWYRQDPGLGLRLIYFSYDVKMKEKGDIPEGYSVSREKKERFSLILESASTNQTSMYLCASSFPGGAKTQYFGPGTRLLVL.

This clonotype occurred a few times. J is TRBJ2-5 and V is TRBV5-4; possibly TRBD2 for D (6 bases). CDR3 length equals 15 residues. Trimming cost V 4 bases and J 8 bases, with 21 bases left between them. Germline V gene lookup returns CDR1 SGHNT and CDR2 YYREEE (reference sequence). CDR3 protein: CASSPDGSGVGTQYF. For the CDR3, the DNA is TGTGCCAGCAGCCCGGACGGGTCGGGGGTTGGAACCCAGTACTTC. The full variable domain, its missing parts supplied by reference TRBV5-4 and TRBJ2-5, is ETGVTQSPTHLIKTRGQQVTLRCSSQSGHNTVSWYQQALGQGPQFIFQYYREEENGRGNFPPRFSGLQFPNYSSELNVNALELDDSALYLCASSPDGSGVGTQYFGPGTRLLVL.

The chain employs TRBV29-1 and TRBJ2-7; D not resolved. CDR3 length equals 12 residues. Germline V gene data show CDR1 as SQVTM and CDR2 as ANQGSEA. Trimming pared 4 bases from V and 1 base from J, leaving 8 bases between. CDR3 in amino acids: CSVVGLSYEQYF. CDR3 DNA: TGCAGCGTTGTGGGCCTATCCTACGAGCAGTACTTC.

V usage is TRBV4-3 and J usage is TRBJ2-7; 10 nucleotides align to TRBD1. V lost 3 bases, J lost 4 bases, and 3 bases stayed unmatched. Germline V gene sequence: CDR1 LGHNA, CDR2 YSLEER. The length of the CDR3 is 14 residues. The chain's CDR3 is CASSQGTGEYEQYF. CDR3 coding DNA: TGCGCCAGCAGCCAGGGGACAGGGGAGTACGAGCAGTACTTC.

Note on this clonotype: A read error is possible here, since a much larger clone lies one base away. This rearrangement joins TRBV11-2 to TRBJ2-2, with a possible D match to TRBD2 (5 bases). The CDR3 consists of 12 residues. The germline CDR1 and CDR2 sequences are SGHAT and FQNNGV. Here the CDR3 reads CASTQRTGVLFF. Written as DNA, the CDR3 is TGTGCCAGCACTCAACGCACCGGGGTGCTGTTTTTT.

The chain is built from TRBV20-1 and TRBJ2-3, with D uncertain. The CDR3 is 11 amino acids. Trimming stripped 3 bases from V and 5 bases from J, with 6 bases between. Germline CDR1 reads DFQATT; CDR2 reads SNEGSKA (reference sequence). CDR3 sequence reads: CSARKKDTQYF. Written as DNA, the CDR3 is TGCAGTGCTAGGAAAAAAGATACGCAGTATTTT.

This CDR3 is CSASLGTETQYF. In nucleotides, the CDR3 is TGCAGTGCAAGCCTAGGTACGGAGACCCAGTACTTC. V gene TRBV20-1 combines with J gene TRBJ2-5; D remains unclear. The germline gives CDR1 DFQATT, CDR2 SNEGSKA (reference sequence). The V end lost 6 bases, the J end lost 5 bases, and 13 bases lay between the germline ends. The CDR3 consists of 12 residues.

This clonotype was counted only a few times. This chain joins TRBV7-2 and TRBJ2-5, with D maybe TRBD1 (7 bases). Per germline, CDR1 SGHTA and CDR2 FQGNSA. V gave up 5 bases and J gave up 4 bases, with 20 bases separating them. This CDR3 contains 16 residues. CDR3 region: CASSPQGGLTLETQYF. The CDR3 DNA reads TGTGCCAGCAGCCCGCAGGGGGGCCTAACCCTAGAGACCCAGTACTTC.

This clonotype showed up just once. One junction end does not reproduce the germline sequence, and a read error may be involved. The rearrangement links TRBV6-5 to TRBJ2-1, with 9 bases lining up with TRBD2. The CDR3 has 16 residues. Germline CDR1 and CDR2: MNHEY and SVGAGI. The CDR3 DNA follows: TGTACCAGCAGTTACTCGTTTAGCGGGAGTTCCCATGAGCAGTTCTTC. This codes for CTSSYSFSGSSHEQFF.

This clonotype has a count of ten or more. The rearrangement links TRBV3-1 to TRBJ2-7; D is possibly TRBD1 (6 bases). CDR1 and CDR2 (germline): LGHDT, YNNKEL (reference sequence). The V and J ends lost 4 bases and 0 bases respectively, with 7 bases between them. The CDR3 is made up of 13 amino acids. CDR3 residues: CASSRTDSYEQYF. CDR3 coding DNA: TGTGCCAGCAGCCGGACAGACTCCTACGAGCAGTACTTC.

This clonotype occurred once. The CDR3 sequence is CASSYSGTNTDTQYF. The CDR3 DNA reads as TGTGCCAGCAGCTACTCCGGGACCAACACAGATACGCAGTATTTT. The chain joins TRBV7-2 to TRBJ2-3, with D tentatively TRBD1 or TRBD2 (5 bases each). There are 15 residues in the CDR3. Germline CDR1 is SGHTA and CDR2 is FQGNSA. Trimming took 4 bases from V and 2 from J, leaving 13 bases between them.

The CDR3 region is CSAREGGNPLHF. DNA of the CDR3: TGCAGCGCCAGGGAGGGGGGTAATCCCCTCCACTTT. The V and J genes are TRBV20-1 and TRBJ1-6; TRBD1 is a possible D gene (6 bases). This CDR3 is 12 amino acids long. Germline CDR1 DFQATT, CDR2 SNEGSKA (reference sequence).

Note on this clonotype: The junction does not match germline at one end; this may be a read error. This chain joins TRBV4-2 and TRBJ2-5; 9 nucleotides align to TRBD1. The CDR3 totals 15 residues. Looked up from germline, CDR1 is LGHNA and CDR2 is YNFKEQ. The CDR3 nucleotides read TGTACCAGCAGCCAAAAACTGGACAGGGGAGAGACCCAGTACTTC. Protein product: CTSSQKLDRGETQYF.

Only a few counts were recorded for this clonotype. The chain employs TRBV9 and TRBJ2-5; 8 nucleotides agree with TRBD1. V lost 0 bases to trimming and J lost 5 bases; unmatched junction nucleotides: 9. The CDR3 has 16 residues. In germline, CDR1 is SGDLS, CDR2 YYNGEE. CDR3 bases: TGTGCCAGCAGCGTAGCAGGACAGGGAGGTTTGGAGACCCAGTACTTC. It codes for CASSVAGQGGLETQYF.

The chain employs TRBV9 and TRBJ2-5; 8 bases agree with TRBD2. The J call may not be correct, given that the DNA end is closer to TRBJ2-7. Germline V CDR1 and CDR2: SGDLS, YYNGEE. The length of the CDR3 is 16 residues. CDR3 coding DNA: TGTGCCAGCAGCGTTACGGGGGGGAGTCTGAGCCACGAGCAGTACTTC. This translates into CASSVTGGSLSHEQYF.

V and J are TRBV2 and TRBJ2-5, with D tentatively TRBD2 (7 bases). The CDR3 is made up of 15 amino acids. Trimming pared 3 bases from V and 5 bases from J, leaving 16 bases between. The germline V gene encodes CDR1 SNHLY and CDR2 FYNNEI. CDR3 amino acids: CASSDSGGRLETQYF. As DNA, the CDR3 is TGTGCCAGCAGTGACTCCGGGGGGCGCTTGGAGACCCAGTACTTC.

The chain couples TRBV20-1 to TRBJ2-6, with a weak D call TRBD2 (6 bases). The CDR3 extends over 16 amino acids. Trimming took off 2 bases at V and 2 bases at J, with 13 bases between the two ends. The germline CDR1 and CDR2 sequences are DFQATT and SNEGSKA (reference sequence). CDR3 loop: CSARRGGATGANVLTF. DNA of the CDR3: TGCAGTGCTAGACGGGGCGGGGCTACTGGGGCCAACGTCCTGACTTTC.

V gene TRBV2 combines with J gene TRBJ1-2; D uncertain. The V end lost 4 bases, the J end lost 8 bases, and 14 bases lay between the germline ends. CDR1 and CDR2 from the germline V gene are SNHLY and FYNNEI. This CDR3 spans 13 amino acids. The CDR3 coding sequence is TGTGCCAGCAGTGGGGAAGCCTCTCGAGGCTACACCTTC. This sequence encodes CASSGEASRGYTF.